This TCR beta chain was identified in a study of T cells expressing NK-cell markers. The study's findings and limits: Each of over 5 donors carried dominant NKG2C+ clonotypes accounting for about 1.0-7.0% of CD8+ T cells.

Comment on this clonotype: What it binds is unknown.

Germline CDR1 SGHDT, CDR2 YYEEEE. This CDR3 comprises 14 residues. 5'RACE template switching with UMIs generated TCR beta cDNA. TCRdb reworked the 5' RACE reads into one entry per CDR3 protein, no DNA. This sample carries 400,000 to 450,000 distinct CDR3 sequences, with about 7.1% going to the ten biggest clones. This chain joins TRBV5-6 and TRBJ2-1; without DNA, the TCRdb call of TRBD2 cannot be checked. Sequences were obtained from blood T cells: a sorted CD56 or NKG2C T cell subset, CD4+ or CD8+ T cells, or bulk PBMC T cells (not recorded which). The TCR originated in a woman between 18 and 70 years old in good health. The CDR3: CASTEGLAHNEQFF.